This T cell receptor (beta chain) is from a study of shared clonotypes between healthy human individuals (dated by TCRdb to between 2020 and 2021). Concerning the study at large: Two women and a few men aged 18 to 49 years were included in the cohort. Per donor, three plates each were used for CD4 naive and CD4 memory, two for CD8 naive, and one for CD8 memory. Per donor, leukapheresis produced somewhere between about 0.94 and 10 billion PBMCs. Different laboratories and diverse techniques were used to prepare libraries and sequence TCR repertoires, to increase sequencing depth and limit assay-specific biases. To estimate repertoire size and how much clonotype sharing occurs between individuals, the study deeply sequenced the blood TCR repertoires of several healthy adults.

TCR CDR3 regions were amplified from genomic DNA by multiplex PCR using the deep immunoSEQ assay. For each cell subset, the extracted genomic DNA was distributed evenly across all wells of several immunoSEQ 96-well plates, and each plate served as one replicate. Each replicate PCR for sorted subsets received about 210 ng genomic DNA, equal to about 29,000 T cell genomes. The purified libraries were quantified using a Qubit 3.0 fluorometer, sized with a Bioanalyzer 2100, and then quantified again using the KAPA Library Quantification kit. Each immunoSEQ 96-well plate was sequenced on its own single-read 150-cycle Illumina NextSeq 550 flow cell. The source study handled its data this way. The immunoSEQ output contained only junctional sequences without quality scores, so filtering could not match that applied to full-length reads. Sequences were annotated with PyIR, a Python wrapper for IgBLAST v1.9, using IMGT germline references to assign V/J genes and CDR3. Reads with weak V/J assignments (E-value above 1e-6), missing CDR3, stop codons, out-of-frame junctions, or ambiguous translated residues were removed. V3J clonotypes were defined as sequences sharing the same inferred V gene, J gene, and CDR3 amino acid sequence. The percentage overlap between two repertoires was calculated by dividing the number of shared unique clonotypes by the size of the smaller repertoire. Three approaches were used to assess repertoire richness: RTK rarefaction, the Chao1 estimator, and Recon v2.1 estimates of unobserved clonotypes. Generation probabilities for all TCRbeta clonotypes obtained by the gDNA method from a handful of donors were computed using OLGA. Here the immuneACCESS table is served through TCRdb, limited to in-frame sequences with V and J called. Missing clones are a known gap in these copies; in checked studies unresolved V genes cover under half, and the rest lacks a known reason. V, J and clone size reflect that table, while D and trimming were determined from the DNA. The sample table shows under 150,000 clones, and about two thirds are seen once. The ten largest clones take up 20% to 25% of the sample.

With regard to this clone: Its specific antigen is unknown. No quality values exist for individual bases; no much larger clone is one base distant.

The research as a whole found: Across a few donors, around 5% of naive CD4, roughly 3.8% of naive CD8, 2.3% of memory CD4, and over 0.35% of memory CD8 clonotypes were shared. Naive subsets generally had larger estimated clonotype richness than memory subsets did. Clonotypes shared by all four sorted-subset donors showed higher generation probabilities than non-shared clonotypes. Because the study included a small number of donors, the genetic and exposure-history diversity represented was limited. Rarefaction of sorted-subset datasets indicated incomplete sequencing despite the large sequencing depth. Pairwise subsampling led to the expectation that sequencing depth would affect the degree of clonotype sharing among donors. Sampling was limited to blood, and TCR repertoires in tissue likely differ from TCR repertoires in blood.

The donors were healthy, HIV-negative adults with no recently reported acute infections or vaccinations. Every donor was a Caucasian adult living in Nashville, Tennessee, USA. CD8 memory samples were composed of magnetically selected CD45RO+ cells combined with CCR7-negative CD45RA+ effector memory (TemRA) cells. After blood collection by leukapheresis, PBMCs were isolated using Ficoll-Histopaque density gradient centrifugation and then cryopreserved in the vapor phase of liquid nitrogen. Purity and quantity of every magnetically sorted T cell population were checked by analytical flow cytometry. Genomic DNA was isolated from each sorted fraction and quantified by UV absorbance on a Nanodrop 2000c. Per the germline V gene, MGHRA is the CDR1 and YSYEKL is the CDR2. Trimming removed 1 base from V and 2 bases from J, leaving 16 bases between the germline ends. CDR3 length: 17 amino acids, cysteine to phenylalanine. Just CDR3 DNA is preserved here, 51 bases in frame from base 1.

The clonotype was recovered from a woman aged 30 to 39 in good health. The chain is encoded by TRBV4-1 joined to TRBJ2-3; no D gene can be assigned with confidence. The sequenced sample was memory CD8+ T cells sorted from blood. The cell subset or site label on this specimen signifies: CD45RO+ cells pooled with CCR7-negative TemRA cells. The DNA sequence is TGCGCCAGCAGCCAAGGAAGGATACTCAGCCACACAGATACGCAGTATTTT. Translated, it gives CASSQGRILSHTDTQYF.